This entry describes one T cell receptor (beta chain). This specimen comes from a study of blood T cell repertoires in COVID-19. Across the study: Samples of COVID-19 (acute and convalescent) were obtained from the United States, Italy and Spain.

The method was immunoSEQ multiplex PCR; TCRdb's version includes in-frame clones alone and lacks a portion of them. The sample carries about 80,000 clones, 91% recorded once. Germline CDR1 and CDR2: SGHRS and YFSETQ. This CDR3 has 15 residues. V was trimmed by 4 bases and J by 1 base, leaving 15 bases between them. What was sequenced was peripheral blood. This TCR was recovered from a woman aged 45-60 years in a cohort sampled during active COVID-19. The V gene is TRBV5-1, the J gene TRBJ2-7; TRBD1 is a possible D gene (5 bases). DNA of the CDR3: TGCGCCAGCAGCCCGAGAAGGGCAGGGTCCTACGAGCAGTACTTC. This encodes CASSPRRAGSYEQYF.